This TCR beta chain stems from a study of metastatic and nonmetastatic thyroid tumors. Every patient underwent thyroid surgery untreated. This clone was observed many times. Germline lookup yields CDR1 SGHDT and CDR2 YYEEEE. This CDR3 region has 15 residues. The V and J ends lost 4 bases and 0 bases, in that order; junction bases with no gene match: 5. TCRdb ran MiXCR on the PCR reads. The sample has about 64,000 clones; approximately 4.1% are singletons. The chain joins TRBV5-6 to TRBJ1-1; the match to TRBD1 covers 8 bases. The receptor comes from a female donor with papillary thyroid cancer or a benign thyroid nodule (not recorded which). Some clones in this sample may be carry-over from other donors' samples. Sequencing used blood. In DNA, the CDR3 is TGTGCCAGCAGCCCCTGGGACAGGCTGAACACTGAAGCTTTCTTT. Translation: CASSPWDRLNTEAFF.